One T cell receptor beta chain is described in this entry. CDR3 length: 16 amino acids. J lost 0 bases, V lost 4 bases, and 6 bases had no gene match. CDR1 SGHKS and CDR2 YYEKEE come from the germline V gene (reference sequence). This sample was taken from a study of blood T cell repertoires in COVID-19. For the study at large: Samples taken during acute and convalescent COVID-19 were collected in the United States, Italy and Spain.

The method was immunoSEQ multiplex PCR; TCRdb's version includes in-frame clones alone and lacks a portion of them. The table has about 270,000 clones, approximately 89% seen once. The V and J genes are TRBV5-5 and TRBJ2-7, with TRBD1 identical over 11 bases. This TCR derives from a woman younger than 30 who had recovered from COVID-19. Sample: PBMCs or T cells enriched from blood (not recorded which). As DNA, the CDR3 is TGTGCCAGCAGCCTTAACGGACAGGGGGCCTCCTACGAGCAGTACTTC. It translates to CASSLNGQGASYEQYF.